This TCR beta chain was sequenced for a study of cytomegalovirus exposure and HLA in healthy donors. With 60 Vbeta and 13 Jbeta primers, the PCR was carried out. The method was immunoSEQ multiplex PCR; TCRdb's version includes in-frame clones alone and lacks a portion of them. The repertoire holds some 150,000 clones, with 82% as singletons. This clone was found a few times. One junction end does not reproduce the germline sequence, and a read error may be involved. The CDR3 length is 16 residues. Germline lookup yields CDR1 SEHNR and CDR2 FQNEAQ (reference sequence). The source is a woman aged 45-65 years in good health and CMV-seropositive. The source material was PBMCs. The chain combines TRBV7-9 with TRBJ2-2, with D tentatively TRBD2 (6 bases). CDR3 residues: CSSSLRRVKEGGELFF. Here the CDR3 DNA reads TGTTCCAGCAGCTTACGCAGGGTGAAGGAGGGCGGGGAGCTGTTTTTT.